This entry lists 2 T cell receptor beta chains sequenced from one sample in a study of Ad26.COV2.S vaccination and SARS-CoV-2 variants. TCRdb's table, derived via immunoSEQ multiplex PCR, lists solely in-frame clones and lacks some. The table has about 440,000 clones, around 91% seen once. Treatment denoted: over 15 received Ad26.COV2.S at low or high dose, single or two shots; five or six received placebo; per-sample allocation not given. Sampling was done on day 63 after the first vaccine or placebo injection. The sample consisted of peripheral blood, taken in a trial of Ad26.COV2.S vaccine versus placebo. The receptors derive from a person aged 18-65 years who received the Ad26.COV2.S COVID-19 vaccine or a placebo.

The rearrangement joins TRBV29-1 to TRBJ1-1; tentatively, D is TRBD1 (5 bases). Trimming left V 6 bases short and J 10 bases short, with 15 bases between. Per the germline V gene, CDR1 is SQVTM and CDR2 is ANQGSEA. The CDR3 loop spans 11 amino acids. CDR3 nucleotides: TGCAGCGTGCCCACCAGGCAGGGAGCTTTCTTT. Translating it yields CSVPTRQGAFF.

This CDR3 reads CASSPRGESGNTIYF. The CDR3 nucleotides are TGTGCCAGCTCACCACGCGGGGAGTCTGGAAACACCATATATTTT. The V and J genes are TRBV18 and TRBJ1-3; D is undetermined. This CDR3 spans 15 amino acids. CDR1 and CDR2 (germline): KGHSH, LQKENI. V dropped 1 base and J dropped 1 base, with 8 bases sitting between them. The entire variable domain, with the rest obtained from reference TRBV18 and TRBJ1-3, is as follows: NAGVMQNPRHLVRRRGQEARLRCSPMKGHSHVYWYRQLPEEGLKFMVYLQKENIIDESGMPKERFSAEFPKEGPSILRIQQVVRGDSAAYFCASSPRGESGNTIYFGEGSWLTVV.